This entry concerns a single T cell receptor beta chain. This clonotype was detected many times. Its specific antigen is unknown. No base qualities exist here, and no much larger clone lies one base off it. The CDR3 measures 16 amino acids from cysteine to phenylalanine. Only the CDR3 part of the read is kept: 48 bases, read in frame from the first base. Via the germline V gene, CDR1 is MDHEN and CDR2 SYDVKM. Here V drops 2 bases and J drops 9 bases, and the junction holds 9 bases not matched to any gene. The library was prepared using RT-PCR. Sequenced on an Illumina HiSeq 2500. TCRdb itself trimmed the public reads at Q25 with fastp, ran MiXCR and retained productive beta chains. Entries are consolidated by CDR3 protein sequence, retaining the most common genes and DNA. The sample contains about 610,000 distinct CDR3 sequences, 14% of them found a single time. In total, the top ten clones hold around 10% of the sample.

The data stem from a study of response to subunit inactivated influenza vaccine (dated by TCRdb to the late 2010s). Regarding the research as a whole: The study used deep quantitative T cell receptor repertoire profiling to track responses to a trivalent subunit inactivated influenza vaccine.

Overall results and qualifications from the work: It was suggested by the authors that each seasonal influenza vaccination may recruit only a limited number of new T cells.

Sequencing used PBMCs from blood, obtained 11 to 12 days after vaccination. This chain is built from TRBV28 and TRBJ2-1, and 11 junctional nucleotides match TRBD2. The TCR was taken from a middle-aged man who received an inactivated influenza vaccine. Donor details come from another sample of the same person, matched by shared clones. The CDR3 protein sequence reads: CASSLIGVSGRGEQFF. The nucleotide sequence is TGTGCCAGCAGTTTAATCGGGGTTAGCGGGAGGGGTGAGCAGTTCTTC. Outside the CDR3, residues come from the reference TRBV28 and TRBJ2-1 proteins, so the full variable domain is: DVKVTQSSRYLVKRTGEKVFLECVQDMDHENMFWYRQDPGLGLRLIYFSYDVKMKEKGDIPEGYSVSREKKERFSLILESASTNQTSMYLCASSLIGVSGRGEQFFGPGTRLTVL.